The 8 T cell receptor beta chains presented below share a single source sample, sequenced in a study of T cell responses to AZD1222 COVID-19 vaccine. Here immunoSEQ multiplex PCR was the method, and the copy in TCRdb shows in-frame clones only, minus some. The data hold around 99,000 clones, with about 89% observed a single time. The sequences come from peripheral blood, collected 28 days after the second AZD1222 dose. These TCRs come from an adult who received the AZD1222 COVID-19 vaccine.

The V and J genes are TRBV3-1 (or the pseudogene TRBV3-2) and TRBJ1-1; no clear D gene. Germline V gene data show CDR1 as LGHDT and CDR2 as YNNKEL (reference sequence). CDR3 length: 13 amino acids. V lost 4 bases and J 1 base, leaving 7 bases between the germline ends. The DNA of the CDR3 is TGTGCCAGCAGCCTCAGTCGGAACACTGAAGCTTTCTTT. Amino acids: CASSLSRNTEAFF.

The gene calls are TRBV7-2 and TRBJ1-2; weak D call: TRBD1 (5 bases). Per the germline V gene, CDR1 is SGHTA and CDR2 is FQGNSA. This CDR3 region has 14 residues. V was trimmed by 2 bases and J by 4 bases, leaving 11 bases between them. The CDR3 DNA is TGTGCCAGCAGCTTACGGGGGTCTCCCTATGGCTACACCTTC. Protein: CASSLRGSPYGYTF.

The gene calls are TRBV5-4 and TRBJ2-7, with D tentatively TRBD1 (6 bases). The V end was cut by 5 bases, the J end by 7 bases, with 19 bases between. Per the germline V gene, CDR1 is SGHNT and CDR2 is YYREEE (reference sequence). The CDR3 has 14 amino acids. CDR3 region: CASSPDRMVGEQYF. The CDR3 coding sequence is TGTGCCAGCAGTCCTGACAGGATGGTAGGAGAGCAGTACTTC. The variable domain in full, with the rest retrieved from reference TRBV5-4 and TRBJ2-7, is ETGVTQSPTHLIKTRGQQVTLRCSSQSGHNTVSWYQQALGQGPQFIFQYYREEENGRGNFPPRFSGLQFPNYSSELNVNALELDDSALYLCASSPDRMVGEQYFGPGTRLTVT.

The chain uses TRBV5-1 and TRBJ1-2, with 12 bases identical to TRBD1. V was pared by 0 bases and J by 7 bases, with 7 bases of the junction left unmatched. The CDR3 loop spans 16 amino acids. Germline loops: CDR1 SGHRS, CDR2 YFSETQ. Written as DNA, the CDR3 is TGCGCCAGCAGCTTGGACCCGGGACAGGGGGCGGCTGGCTACACCTTC. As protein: CASSLDPGQGAAGYTF.

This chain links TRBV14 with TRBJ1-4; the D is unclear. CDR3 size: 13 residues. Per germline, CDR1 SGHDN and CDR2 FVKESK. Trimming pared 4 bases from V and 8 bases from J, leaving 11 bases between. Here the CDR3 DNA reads TGTGCCAGCAGCCCAAGGTTACGGGAAAAACTGTTTTTT. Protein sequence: CASSPRLREKLFF.

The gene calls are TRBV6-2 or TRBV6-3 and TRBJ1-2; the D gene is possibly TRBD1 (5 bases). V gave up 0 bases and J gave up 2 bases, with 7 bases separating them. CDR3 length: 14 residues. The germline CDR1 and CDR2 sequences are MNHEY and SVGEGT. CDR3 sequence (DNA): TGTGCCAGCAGTTACTCGCAGGGCAACTATGGCTACACCTTC. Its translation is CASSYSQGNYGYTF.

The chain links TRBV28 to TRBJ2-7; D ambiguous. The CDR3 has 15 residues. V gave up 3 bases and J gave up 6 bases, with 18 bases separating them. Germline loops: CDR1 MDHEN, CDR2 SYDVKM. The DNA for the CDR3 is TGTGCCAGCAGTTTCTCTCCCGCCCGTGCAGGCGAGCAGTACTTC. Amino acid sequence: CASSFSPARAGEQYF.

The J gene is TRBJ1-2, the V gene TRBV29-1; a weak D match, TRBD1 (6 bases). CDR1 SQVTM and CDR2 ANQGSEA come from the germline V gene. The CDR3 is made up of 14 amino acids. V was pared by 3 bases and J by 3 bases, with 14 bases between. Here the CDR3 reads CSVDVKNRDYGYTF. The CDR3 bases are TGCAGCGTTGATGTCAAGAACAGGGACTATGGCTACACCTTC. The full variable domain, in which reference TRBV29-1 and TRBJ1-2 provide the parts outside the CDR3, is SAVISQKPSRDICQRGTSLTIQCQVDSQVTMMFWYRQQPGQSLTLIATANQGSEATYESGFVIDKFPISRPNLTFSTLTVSNMSPEDSSIYLCSVDVKNRDYGYTFGSGTRLTVV.